One and the same sample provided the 25 T cell receptor beta chains below, sequenced in a study of Ad26.COV2.S vaccination and SARS-CoV-2 variants. Treatment reported: some 20 received Ad26.COV2.S at low or high dose, single or two shots; a few received placebo; per-sample allocation not given. Collection of the samples took place on day 63 after the first injection of vaccine or placebo. Sequencing used immunoSEQ multiplex PCR; TCRdb keeps in-frame clones, though not all of them. This sample has about 330,000 clones; 90% occur once, and the top ten carry about 5%. Specimen: peripheral blood, collected in a trial of Ad26.COV2.S vaccine versus placebo. The receptor set was obtained from a person aged 18-60 years who received the Ad26.COV2.S COVID-19 vaccine or a placebo.

The rearrangement joins TRBV4-1 to TRBJ2-7, with a possible D match to TRBD2 (5 bases). V lost 4 bases to trimming and J lost 3 bases, with 10 bases between them. From germline, CDR1 is MGHRA and CDR2 YSYEKL. The CDR3 runs to 13 residues. The CDR3 reads CASSLGIGYEQYF. The CDR3 nucleotides are TGCGCCAGCAGCCTCGGGATCGGCTACGAGCAGTACTTC.

The chain uses TRBV25-1 and TRBJ2-2, with a possible D match to TRBD2 (5 bases). The CDR3 totals 13 residues. Trimming removed 5 bases from V and 5 bases from J, with 9 bases in between. CDR1 and CDR2 (germline): MGHDK, SYGVNS. The CDR3 DNA sequence: TGTGCCAGCAGTCTGAGGGATACCGGGGAGCTGTTTTTT. It translates to CASSLRDTGELFF.

In its sample, this clone was seen once. The rearrangement joins TRBV12-3 or TRBV12-4 to TRBJ1-1, with unresolved D. Trimming stripped 5 bases from V and 6 bases from J, with 13 bases between. CDR3 size: 13 residues. The CDR3 sequence is CASSPRVLAEAFF. The CDR3 DNA sequence: TGTGCCAGCAGTCCGAGAGTGTTAGCTGAAGCTTTCTTT.

The chain couples TRBV28 to TRBJ1-2; possible D gene TRBD1, 5 bases. The germline gives CDR1 MDHEN, CDR2 SYDVKM. V lost 7 bases and J lost 3, with 24 bases in between. CDR3 length: 17 amino acids. In DNA, the CDR3 is TGTGCCAGCACCTCCGGCCTAATGACCGGGACGGACTATGGCTACACCTTC. This sequence encodes CASTSGLMTGTDYGYTF.

The sample holds a few counts of this clone. This chain connects TRBV28 to TRBJ1-4; 8 nucleotides agree with TRBD1. This CDR3 spans 15 amino acids. Germline V CDR1 and CDR2: MDHEN, SYDVKM. The V segment lost 7 bases and the J segment 4 bases; nucleotides outside the gene matches: 8. This chain's CDR3 is CASKGSGGINEKLFF. CDR3 DNA sequence: TGTGCCAGCAAGGGGTCAGGGGGCATTAATGAAAAACTGTTTTTT.

The gene calls are TRBV6-5 and TRBJ2-7; 8 bases align to TRBD1. Germline V gives CDR1 MNHEY, CDR2 SVGAGI. J gave up 2 bases and V 7 bases, and 10 bases lay outside the gene matches. The CDR3 extends over 15 amino acids. The CDR3 region has the DNA TGTGCCAGCACCCAAGGAAGGACAGGGACCTACGAGCAGTACTTC. This gives the protein CASTQGRTGTYEQYF.

The chain recombines TRBV7-9 with TRBJ1-1; the D is unclear. Germline V lookup: CDR1 SEHNR, CDR2 FQNEAQ (reference sequence). The V end was cut by 11 bases, the J end by 1 base, with 11 bases between. CDR3 length: 12 residues. The CDR3, as DNA: TGTGCCCTCACCTGGTCGAACACTGAAGCTTTCTTT. This gives the protein CALTWSNTEAFF.

V usage is TRBV19 and J usage is TRBJ2-3; D may be TRBD2 (5 bases). V was cut by 7 bases and J by 1 base, with 12 bases left in between. Per the germline V gene, CDR1 is LNHDA and CDR2 is SQIVND (reference sequence). The length of the CDR3 is 14 residues. CDR3 in amino acids: CASKRTARTDTQYF. The CDR3 coding sequence is TGTGCCAGTAAAAGGACTGCCCGCACAGATACGCAGTATTTT.

This sequence joins TRBV19 and TRBJ1-2; a weak D match, TRBD1 (6 bases). Trimming removed 2 bases from V and 2 bases from J, with 12 bases in between. CDR3 length: 15 residues. Germline assignment: CDR1 LNHDA and CDR2 SQIVND (reference sequence). In nucleotides, the CDR3 is TGTGCCAGTAGTATACCCCCAGGGGCGAACTATGGCTACACCTTC. Its translation is CASSIPPGANYGYTF.

This clone was recorded once. The J gene is TRBJ1-1, the V gene TRBV7-9, with D hard to call. CDR1 and CDR2 from the germline V gene are SEHNR and FQNEAQ (reference sequence). The CDR3 has 13 amino acids. Between the trimmed V and J ends, which lost 5 bases and 5 bases, there was a span of 12 bases. The CDR3 DNA sequence: TGTGCCAGCAGCCCTACTTCGAGTACTGAAGCTTTCTTT. It specifies CASSPTSSTEAFF.

The gene calls are TRBV7-2 and TRBJ2-7; D gene uncertain. Trimming cost V 3 bases and J 0 bases, with 12 bases left between them. Germline-derived CDR1 and CDR2 are SGHTA and FQGNSA. The CDR3 length is 15 residues. This CDR3 is CASSLGSAISYEQYF. The CDR3 DNA follows: TGTGCCAGCAGCTTGGGCAGTGCGATCTCCTACGAGCAGTACTTC. Full variable domain (outside the CDR3, taken from reference TRBV7-2 and TRBJ2-7): GAGVSQSPSNKVTEKGKDVELRCDPISGHTALYWYRQSLGQGLEFLIYFQGNSAPDKSGLPSDRFSAERTGGSVSTLTIQRTQQEDSAVYLCASSLGSAISYEQYFGPGTRLTVT.

The chain employs TRBV12-3 or TRBV12-4 and TRBJ1-6; D not certain. V was clipped by 4 bases and J by 8 bases, with 3 bases between them. The CDR3 sequence is 11 residues long. The chain's CDR3 is CASSSDSPLHF. In nucleotides, the CDR3 is TGTGCCAGCAGTTCTGATTCACCCCTCCACTTT.

This clone was seen once. The V gene is TRBV4-1, the J gene TRBJ1-2; 9 nucleotides line up with TRBD1. The CDR3 is made up of 15 amino acids. With V trimmed by 2 bases and J by 5 bases, 6 bases remained unmatched. In germline, CDR1 is MGHRA, CDR2 YSYEKL. The CDR3 sequence: CASSQNRDRDYGYTF. The CDR3, as DNA: TGCGCCAGCAGCCAAAACCGGGACAGGGATTATGGCTACACCTTC.

This clone was picked up one time. The chain joins TRBV4-3 to TRBJ1-1; D not certain. Germline V gene sequence: CDR1 LGHNA, CDR2 YSLEER. V dropped 4 bases and J dropped 0 bases, with 6 bases sitting between them. The CDR3 has 13 amino acids. The CDR3 is CASSPVMNTEAFF. The CDR3 DNA sequence: TGCGCCAGCAGCCCGGTAATGAACACTGAAGCTTTCTTT.

The chain carries TRBV11-2 and TRBJ2-1; no clear D gene. The V end was cut by 6 bases, the J end by 4 bases, with 19 bases between. The CDR3 is made up of 16 amino acids. Germline V CDR1 and CDR2: SGHAT, FQNNGV. The CDR3 spells CASRSLRSKKYNEQFF. The CDR3 DNA sequence: TGTGCCAGCAGGTCGTTGCGCTCAAAGAAATACAATGAGCAGTTCTTC.

The rearrangement joins TRBV5-1 to TRBJ2-6; no clear D. The CDR3 spans 16 residues. Germline CDR1 SGHRS, CDR2 YFSETQ. Trimming removed 5 bases at V and 0 bases at J, with 12 bases between. CDR3 nucleotides: TGCGCCAGCAGTCCAGTTACAGACTCTGGGGCCAACGTCCTGACTTTC. Its translation: CASSPVTDSGANVLTF.

The chain is built from TRBV3-1 (or the pseudogene TRBV3-2) and TRBJ2-1; D remains unclear. CDR1 and CDR2 from the germline V gene are LGHDT and YNNKEL (reference sequence). CDR3 length: 11 residues. Trimming pared 4 bases from V and 5 bases from J, leaving 3 bases between. The CDR3: CASSLDNEQFF. The CDR3 bases are TGTGCCAGCAGCCTAGACAATGAGCAGTTCTTC.

This chain joins TRBV28 and TRBJ2-5; D call uncertain. Trimming removed 1 base from V and 3 bases from J, with 12 bases in between. Germline CDR1 is MDHEN and CDR2 is SYDVKM. This CDR3 spans 15 amino acids. CDR3 nucleotide sequence: TGTGCCAGCAGTTTATCGAGCAGCGCAAAAGAGACCCAGTACTTC. The encoded protein is CASSLSSSAKETQYF.

The chain joins TRBV6-5 to TRBJ1-1; D remains unclear. CDR3 length: 12 residues. CDR1 is MNHEY and CDR2 is SVGAGI in the germline V gene. V dropped 4 bases and J dropped 5 bases, with 8 bases sitting between them. In DNA form, the CDR3 reads TGTGCCAGCAGTTCGAGCAGGACTGAAGCTTTCTTT. Amino acid sequence: CASSSSRTEAFF.

This chain joins TRBV6-5 and TRBJ2-2; D ambiguous. The CDR3 length is 13 residues. Looked up from germline, CDR1 is MNHEY and CDR2 is SVGAGI. Trimming removed 2 bases at V and 5 bases at J, with 6 bases between. The CDR3 region is CASSYPITGELFF. The DNA for the CDR3 is TGTGCCAGCAGTTACCCCATTACCGGGGAGCTGTTTTTT.

This clone was found once. The gene calls are TRBV7-8 and TRBJ2-7; the D gene is possibly TRBD2 (6 bases). The CDR3 totals 15 residues. V was shortened by 1 base and J by 6 bases, with 16 bases between the two germline ends. Germline-derived CDR1 and CDR2 are SGHVS and FQNEAQ. This CDR3 reads CASSLGLAGEAEQYV. CDR3 DNA: TGTGCCAGCAGCTTAGGGTTAGCTGGGGAGGCCGAGCAGTACGTC.

The chain joins TRBV9 to TRBJ1-1; no firm D call. V lost 0 bases and J 4 bases, leaving 7 bases between the germline ends. Germline CDR1 reads SGDLS; CDR2 reads YYNGEE. The CDR3 consists of 13 residues. The CDR3 sequence: CASSVVDRTEAFF. CDR3 sequence (DNA): TGTGCCAGCAGCGTAGTGGACCGCACTGAAGCTTTCTTT.

This rearrangement joins TRBV9 to TRBJ2-2, with D perhaps given as TRBD1 or TRBD2 (6 bases each). The CDR3 spans 14 residues. With 0 bases removed from V and 11 bases from J, the gap between germline ends came to 14 bases. Germline CDR1 is SGDLS and CDR2 is YYNGEE. CDR3 bases: TGTGCCAGCAGCGTAGTGGTAGGGGGGAGTGAGCTGTTTTTT. Amino acid sequence: CASSVVVGGSELFF. Based on the CDR3 plus reference TRBV9 and TRBJ2-2, the full variable domain is DSGVTQTPKHLITATGQRVTLRCSPRSGDLSVYWYQQSLDQGLQFLIQYYNGEERAKGNILERFSAQQFPDLHSELNLSSLELGDSALYFCASSVVVGGSELFFGEGSRLTVL.

V and J are TRBV3-1 (or the pseudogene TRBV3-2) and TRBJ2-5; D may correspond to TRBD1 or TRBD2 (6 bases each). The CDR3 runs to 15 residues. Looked up from germline, CDR1 is LGHDT and CDR2 is YNNKEL (reference sequence). Trimming took off 0 bases at V and 5 bases at J, with 13 bases between the two ends. CDR3 in amino acids: CASSQEWGALETQYF. Written as DNA, the CDR3 is TGTGCCAGCAGCCAAGAATGGGGGGCGTTGGAGACCCAGTACTTC.

The V gene is TRBV28, the J gene TRBJ1-5; D is uncertain. Germline lookup yields CDR1 MDHEN and CDR2 SYDVKM. The CDR3 length is 17 residues. Between the trimmed V and J ends, which lost 5 bases and 7 bases, there was a span of 24 bases. CDR3 loop: CASSPPPMIRVGQPQHF. CDR3 in DNA: TGTGCCAGCAGTCCACCCCCTATGATCCGAGTGGGGCAGCCCCAGCATTTT.